There are many counts of the clone carrying this TCR beta chain. Its cognate antigen is unknown. CDR3 length: 14 amino acids. Trimming left V 4 bases short and J 7 bases short, with 14 bases between. Germline values: CDR1 MNHEY, CDR2 SVGAGI. This record comes from a study of tumor-infiltrating lymphocytes in primary liver carcinoma. Background on the study: The study reported T1-T3 N0M0 tumors spanning 4.2 to 10 cm. Samples returned roughly 3.5 to 7.13 million productive TCRbeta reads each. Read depth did not differ significantly between tissue types. General study findings and limits: With p = 0.039, the top-250-clone fraction in tumors significantly exceeded that in blood.

Total RNA amounting to roughly 480 ng was the source from which TCR beta cDNA was made with a constant-region primer. Nested multiplex PCR, run for three rounds with slightly modified ARM-PCR, yielded TCR beta libraries. TRBV1-TRBV30 forward primers paired with a C-beta reverse primer drove the first two PCR rounds, ten to eleven cycles each. TCRdb re-called the multiplex PCR reads through MiXCR, storing one row per CDR3 protein. This sample yields a few hundred thousand distinct CDR3 sequences, of which about three fifths are seen a single time; about a sixth belongs to the top ten. Germline DNA was extracted too, while blood RNA derived from unsorted whole blood. Prior to surgery, about 4.1 milliliters of peripheral blood were drawn.

Sequenced input: peripheral blood. The sequence was obtained from a woman aged 25 to 45 with primary liver carcinoma and hepatitis B virus infection. The chain is built from TRBV6-5 and TRBJ1-5, with D perhaps TRBD1 (5 bases). CDR3 sequence reads: CASSLTGPEQPQHF. The CDR3 DNA sequence: TGTGCCAGCAGTTTAACAGGTCCGGAGCAGCCCCAGCATTTT.